Detailed here is one T cell receptor beta chain. The method was immunoSEQ multiplex PCR; TCRdb's version includes in-frame clones alone and lacks a portion of them. The data show about 51,000 clones, about 77% seen once. The data were obtained in a study of OX40 agonist ivuxolimab in advanced cancers. Turning to the study itself: Cancers in dose escalation were hepatocellular, melanoma, renal cell and head and neck.

V trimming: 0 bases; J trimming: 5 bases; junction bases outside the gene matches: 9. The V gene's germline CDR1 is MNHEY and CDR2 SVGAGI. This CDR3 contains 16 residues. The receptor's source is an adult with an advanced solid tumor such as melanoma, head and neck, liver or kidney cancer. The specimen was CD4+ or CD8+ T cells sorted from blood, collected in a trial of the OX40 agonist ivuxolimab. This rearrangement joins TRBV6-5 to TRBJ2-5; 7 nucleotides align to TRBD1. CDR3 bases: TGTGCCAGCAGTTACTCGACCTCCCTGGGACAGGAGACCCAGTACTTC. Protein sequence: CASSYSTSLGQETQYF.